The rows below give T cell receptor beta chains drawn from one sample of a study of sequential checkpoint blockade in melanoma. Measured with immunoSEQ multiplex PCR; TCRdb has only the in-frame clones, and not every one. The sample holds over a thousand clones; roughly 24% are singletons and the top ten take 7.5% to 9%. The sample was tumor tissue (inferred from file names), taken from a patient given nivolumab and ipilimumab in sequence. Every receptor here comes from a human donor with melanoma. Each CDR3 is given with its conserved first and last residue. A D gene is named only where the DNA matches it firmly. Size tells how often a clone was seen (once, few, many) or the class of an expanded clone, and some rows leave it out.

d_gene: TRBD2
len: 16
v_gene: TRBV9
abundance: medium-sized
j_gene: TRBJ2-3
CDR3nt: TGTGCCAGCAGCGTAGGACTAGCGGAGTTCACAGATACGCAGTATTTT
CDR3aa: CASSVGLAEFTDTQYF

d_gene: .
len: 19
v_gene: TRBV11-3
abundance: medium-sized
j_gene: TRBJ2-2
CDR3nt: TGTGCCAGCTACCTACTACCTTCGGGAACAGGCTCGAACACCGGGGAGCTGTTTTTT
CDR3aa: CASYLLPSGTGSNTGELFF

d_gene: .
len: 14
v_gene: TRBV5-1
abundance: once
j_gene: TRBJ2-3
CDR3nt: TGCGCCAGCAGCTTAGGGCGCTCCACAGATACGCAGTATTTT
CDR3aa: CASSLGRSTDTQYF

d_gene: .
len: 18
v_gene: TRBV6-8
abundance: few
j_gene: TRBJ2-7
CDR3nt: TGTGCCAGCAGTTACCACCCCCGGGCGGGGCGCCTTTCCTACGAGCAGTACTTC
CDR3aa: CASSYHPRAGRLSYEQYF

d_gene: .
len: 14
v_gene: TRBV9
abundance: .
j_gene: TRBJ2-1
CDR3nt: TGTGCCAGCACGGCAGCGAGCTCCTACAATGAGCAGTTCTTC
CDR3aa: CASTAASSYNEQFF

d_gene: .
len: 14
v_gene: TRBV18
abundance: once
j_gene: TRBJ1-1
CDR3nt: TGTGCCAGCTCACCATCTCTAACGAACACTGAAGCTTTCTTT
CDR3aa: CASSPSLTNTEAFF

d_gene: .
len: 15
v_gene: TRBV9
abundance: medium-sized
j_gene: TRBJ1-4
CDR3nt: TGTGCCAGCAGCATTAGAGGGGGGAGCGGTGAAAAACTGTTTTTT
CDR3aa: CASSIRGGSGEKLFF

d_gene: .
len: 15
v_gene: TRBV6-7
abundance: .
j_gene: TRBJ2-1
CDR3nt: TGTGCCAGCAGTTACTCCGGGACACCCTACAATGAGCAGTTCTTC
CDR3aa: CASSYSGTPYNEQFF

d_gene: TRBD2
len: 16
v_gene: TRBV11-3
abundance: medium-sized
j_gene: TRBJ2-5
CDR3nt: TGTGCCAGCAGCTTAAGGCTCCTAGCGGGGCAAGAGACCCAGTACTTC
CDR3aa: CASSLRLLAGQETQYF

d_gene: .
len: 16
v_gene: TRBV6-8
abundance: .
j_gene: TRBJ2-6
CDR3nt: TGTGCCAGCAGCGAATGGCAGGGAGCTGGGGCCAACGTCCTGACTTTC
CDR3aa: CASSEWQGAGANVLTF

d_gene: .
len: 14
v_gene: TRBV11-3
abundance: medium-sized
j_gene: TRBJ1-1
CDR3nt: TGTGCCAGCAGCTTGGTGGTAACAGACACTGAAGCTTTCTTT
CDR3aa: CASSLVVTDTEAFF

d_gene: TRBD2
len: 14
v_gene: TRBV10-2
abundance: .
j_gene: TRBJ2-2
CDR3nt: TGCGCCAGCGAAACCACTAGCGTAGCCGGGGAGCTGTTTTTT
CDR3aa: CASETTSVAGELFF

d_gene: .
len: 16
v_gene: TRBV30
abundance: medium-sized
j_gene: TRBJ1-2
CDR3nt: TGTGCCTGGAGTGAGGGGAGGCGCCGCGGTAACTATGGCTACACCTTC
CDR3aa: CAWSEGRRRGNYGYTF

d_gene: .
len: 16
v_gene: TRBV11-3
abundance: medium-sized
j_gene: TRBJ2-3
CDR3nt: TGTGCCAGCAGCCGAACCGGGGGCCCCGGCACAGATACGCAGTATTTT
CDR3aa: CASSRTGGPGTDTQYF

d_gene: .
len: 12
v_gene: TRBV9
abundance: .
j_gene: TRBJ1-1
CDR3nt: TGTGCCAGCAGGGGGCGCGACACTGAAGCTTTCTTT
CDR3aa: CASRGRDTEAFF

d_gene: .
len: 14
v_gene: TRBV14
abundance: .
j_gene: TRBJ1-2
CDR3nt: TGTGCCAGCAGCCACCCCAGGGGTTCCTATGGCTACACCTTC
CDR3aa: CASSHPRGSYGYTF

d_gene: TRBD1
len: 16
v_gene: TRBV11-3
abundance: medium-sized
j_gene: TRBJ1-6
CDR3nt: TGTGCCAGCCAAGGGGGCACCGGGACAGTAAATTCACCCCTCCACTTT
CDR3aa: CASQGGTGTVNSPLHF

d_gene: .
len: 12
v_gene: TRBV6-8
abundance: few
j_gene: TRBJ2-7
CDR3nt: TGTGCCAGCAGCTACGACAGCTACGAGCAGTACTTC
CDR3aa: CASSYDSYEQYF

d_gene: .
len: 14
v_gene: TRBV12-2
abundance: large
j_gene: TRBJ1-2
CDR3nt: TGTGCCGGATCCCTCCGTGGGACAGAATATGGCTACACCTTC
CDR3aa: CAGSLRGTEYGYTF

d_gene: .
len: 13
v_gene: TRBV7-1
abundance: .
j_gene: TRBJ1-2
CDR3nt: TGTGCCAGCAGCACTCATCTGGGGGATGGCTACACCTTC
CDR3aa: CASSTHLGDGYTF

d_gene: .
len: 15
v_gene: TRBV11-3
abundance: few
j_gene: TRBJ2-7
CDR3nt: TGTGCCAGCAGCTTAAAAGGGTTATCACCCTACGAGCAGTACTTC
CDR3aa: CASSLKGLSPYEQYF

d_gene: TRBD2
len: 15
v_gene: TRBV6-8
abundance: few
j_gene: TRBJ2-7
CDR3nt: TGTGCCAGCAGCGAACGACTAGCGGGAATCTACGAGCAGTACTTC
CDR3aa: CASSERLAGIYEQYF